This T cell receptor (beta chain) stems from a study of T cell repertoires in cytomegalovirus infection (dated by TCRdb to between 2018 and 2021). Regarding the study in general: Because public TCR beta signatures pointed to carriage of CMV infection together with the matching HLA type, the HLA type of each donor mattered for the analysis. General conclusions and limits of the study: In the ex vivo response, HLA-C-restricted CMV-specific TCR beta clonotypes were dominant, and in two of eight donors the single most frequent clonotype came from this HLA-C-restricted group. Cumulative frequency of public TCR beta family members discriminated carriers of CMV infection plus the relevant HLA type in this cohort and an independent approximately 370-donor cohort.

Via the germline V gene, CDR1 is MDHEN and CDR2 SYDVKM. V lost 10 bases and J lost 1 base, and the count of bases not matched to a germline gene is 4. The CDR3 has 13 amino acids, counting the end cysteine and phenylalanine. The sequence is cut down to CDR3 DNA, 39 bases in frame from base 1. This clonotype was counted at least ten times. Its cognate antigen has yet to be identified. No much larger clone exists at a distance of one base, and base qualities are not known. Sequenced using an Illumina HiSeq 1500. TCRdb trimmed the raw reads at Q25, called clones with MiXCR and kept productive beta chains. Every CDR3 protein is listed once, alongside the most common genes and DNA of its rows. The sample yields roughly 230,000 distinct CDR3 sequences; 5% to 8.5% were counted once. Of the sample, roughly 6% is held by the ten largest clones.

Rearrangement joined TRBV28 to TRBJ1-1, with 9 bases in between that match TRBD1. This receptor was identified in a human donor in good health (CMV status not recorded). Some clones in this sample may be carry-over from other donors' samples. Specimen: PBMCs. The CDR3 here reads CAMLQGANTEAFF. The sequenced DNA is TGTGCCATGCTACAGGGGGCGAACACTGAAGCTTTCTTT.